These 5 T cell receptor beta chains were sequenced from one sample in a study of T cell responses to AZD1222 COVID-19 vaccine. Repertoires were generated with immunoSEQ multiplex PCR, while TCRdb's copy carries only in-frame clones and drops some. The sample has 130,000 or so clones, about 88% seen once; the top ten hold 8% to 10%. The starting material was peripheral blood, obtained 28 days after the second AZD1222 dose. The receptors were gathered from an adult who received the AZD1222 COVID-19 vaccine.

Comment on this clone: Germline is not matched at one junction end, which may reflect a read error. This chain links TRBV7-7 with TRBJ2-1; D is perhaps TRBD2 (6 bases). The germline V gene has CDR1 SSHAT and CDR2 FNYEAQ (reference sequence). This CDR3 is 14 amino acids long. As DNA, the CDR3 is TGTGCTAGCAGCTCACAGACGGGAGACAATGAGCAGTTCTTC. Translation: CASSSQTGDNEQFF.

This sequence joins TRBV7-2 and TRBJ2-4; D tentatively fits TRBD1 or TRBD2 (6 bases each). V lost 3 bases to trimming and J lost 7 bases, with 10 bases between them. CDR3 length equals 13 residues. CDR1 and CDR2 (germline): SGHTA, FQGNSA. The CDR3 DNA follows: TGTGCCAGCAGCTTCACAGGGACTAACATTCAGTACTTC. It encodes CASSFTGTNIQYF.

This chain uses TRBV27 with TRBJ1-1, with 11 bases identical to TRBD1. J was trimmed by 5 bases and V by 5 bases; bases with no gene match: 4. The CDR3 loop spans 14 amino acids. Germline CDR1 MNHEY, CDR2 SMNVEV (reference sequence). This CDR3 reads CASSPGTGGTEAFF. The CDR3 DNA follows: TGTGCCAGCAGTCCAGGGACAGGGGGGACTGAAGCTTTCTTT.

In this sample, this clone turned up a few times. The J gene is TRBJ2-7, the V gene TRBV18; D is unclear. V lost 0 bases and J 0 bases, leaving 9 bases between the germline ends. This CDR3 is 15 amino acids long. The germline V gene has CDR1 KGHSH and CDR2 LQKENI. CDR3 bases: TGTGCCAGCTCACCACCGGGCCTGAGCTCCTACGAGCAGTACTTC. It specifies CASSPPGLSSYEQYF.

The chain's CDR3 is CASSLALQGSYEQYF. The CDR3 DNA reads as TGTGCCAGCAGCTTAGCCTTACAGGGCTCCTACGAGCAGTACTTC. V and J are TRBV13 and TRBJ2-7; D is possibly TRBD1 (6 bases). Germline assignment: CDR1 PRHDT and CDR2 FYEKMQ (reference sequence). The V and J ends lost 1 base and 0 bases respectively, with 10 bases between them. The CDR3 has 15 residues.